This T cell receptor (beta chain) is from a study of blood T cells in healthy people across ages. Regarding this clonotype: Antigen unknown.

Study-wide points: One million T cells yielded diversity estimates that were considered underestimates.

Alongside a J-beta primer mix, a sample-barcoded 5' primer served in a second PCR lasting about 7 to 12 cycles. Each CDR3 protein is one row after TCRdb ran MiXCR on the 5' RACE reads. The data contain some 1.1 million distinct CDR3 sequences, roughly two fifths of them singletons. Germline assignment: CDR1 KGHSH and CDR2 LQKENI. Trimming took 2 bases from V and 0 from J, leaving 8 bases between them. CDR3 length: 14 residues. This chain connects TRBV18 to TRBJ2-7; D is ambiguous. This clonotype was sampled from a man aged 18 to 30 in good health. Source material: blood. CDR3: CASSPADYSYEQYF. The CDR3 nucleotides are TGTGCCAGCTCACCAGCGGATTACTCCTACGAGCAGTACTTC.